Following are 27 T cell receptor beta chains from one sample sequenced in a study of read filtering for tumor transcriptome and immune sequencing. From approximately 430 ng of RNA, a library with molecular barcoded alpha/delta and beta/gamma adaptors was made. TCRdb ran MiXCR on the reads and lists one entry per CDR3 protein. The table includes about 27,000 distinct CDR3 sequences, around 14% detected once. The material sequenced was a population of CD138-negative cells sorted from bone marrow. Receptors originate from a donor aged 40 or over with multiple myeloma.

This clonotype was seen more than once but under ten times. The V call is TRBV24-1, the J call TRBJ2-3; D gene unclear. V shed 0 bases and J shed 7 bases, with 10 bases lying between them. Germline CDR1 is KGHDR and CDR2 is SFDVKD. This CDR3 has 14 residues. In nucleotides, the CDR3 is TGTGCCACCAGTGATTTGGTCGGCAGGAATACGCAGTATTTT. This encodes CATSDLVGRNTQYF.

This clonotype was observed at least ten times. This sequence joins TRBV3-1 and TRBJ2-7, with D unresolved. With 0 bases removed from V and 5 bases from J, the gap between germline ends came to 23 bases. This CDR3 is 18 amino acids long. Germline CDR1 reads LGHDT; CDR2 reads YNNKEL (reference sequence). The CDR3 loop reads CASSQDTAGPLDADEQYF. The CDR3 coding sequence is TGTGCCAGCAGCCAAGATACGGCAGGCCCCCTCGACGCGGACGAGCAGTACTTC.

This clonotype was seen at least ten times. V gene TRBV28 combines with J gene TRBJ2-7; maybe TRBD2 (5 bases). Between the trimmed V and J ends, which lost 4 bases and 1 base, there was a span of 17 bases. This CDR3 spans 16 amino acids. Per germline, CDR1 MDHEN and CDR2 SYDVKM. DNA for the CDR3: TGTGCCAGCAGTTCGGAAACATGGGGAGAATCCTACGAGCAGTACTTC. Translated, it gives CASSSETWGESYEQYF.

This clonotype was seen many times. V is TRBV10-1 and J is TRBJ1-1, with unresolved D. This CDR3 has 13 residues. V was clipped by 2 bases and J by 8 bases, with 12 bases between them. Germline V gives CDR1 WNHNN, CDR2 SYGVQD (reference sequence). The CDR3 sequence: CASSEGGKWEAFF. CDR3 in DNA: TGCGCCAGCAGTGAGGGCGGGAAGTGGGAAGCTTTCTTT.

This clonotype was recorded many times. The chain recombines TRBV5-1 with TRBJ1-3, with D maybe TRBD1 (6 bases). CDR1 and CDR2 from the germline V gene are SGHRS and YFSETQ. This CDR3 has 17 amino acids. Trimming cost V 0 bases and J 0 bases, with 13 bases left between them. CDR3 in DNA: TGCGCCAGCAGCTTGGCCCCCAGGGGACCCTCTGGAAACACCATATATTTT. Residues: CASSLAPRGPSGNTIYF.

This clonotype has just a few counts. A much larger clonotype is one base distant, so this may be a read error. The V gene is TRBV19, the J gene TRBJ2-1; 7 positions match TRBD1. The CDR3 loop spans 14 amino acids. Losses at the gene ends were 3 bases for V and 9 bases for J; bases not matched to a gene: 8. Germline CDR1 reads LNHDA; CDR2 reads SQIVND (reference sequence). This chain's CDR3 is CASSMVHRGSEQFF. The DNA of the CDR3 is TGTGCCAGTAGTATGGTTCACAGGGGAAGTGAGCAGTTCTTC. Together with reference TRBV19 and TRBJ2-1, the CDR3 gives the full variable domain: DGGITQSPKYLFRKEGQNVTLSCEQNLNHDAMYWYRQDPGQGLRLIYYSQIVNDFQKGDIAEGYSVSREKKESFPLTVTSAQKNPTAFYLCASSMVHRGSEQFFGPGTRLTVL.

There are many counts of this clonotype. This chain joins TRBV12-3 or TRBV12-4 and TRBJ2-3; 9 positions agree with TRBD2. V lost 3 bases and J lost 4; bases outside the gene matches: 5. This CDR3 has 15 amino acids. This CDR3 is CASSFGLAGPDTQYF. In DNA form, the CDR3 reads TGTGCCAGCAGTTTTGGGCTAGCGGGACCAGATACGCAGTATTTT.

This clonotype has a count of ten or more. The rearrangement links TRBV10-2 to TRBJ2-7, with 11 bases fitting TRBD2. The CDR3 is 14 amino acids. V shed 8 bases, J shed 6 bases, and the junction held 9 bases outside the gene matches. Germline CDR1 reads WSHSY; CDR2 reads SAAADI. This chain's CDR3 is CASGTTSGAAEQYF. CDR3 bases: TGCGCCAGCGGAACGACTAGCGGGGCGGCCGAGCAGTACTTC.

This clonotype was detected ten times or more. The V call is TRBV9, the J call TRBJ2-1; 7 positions match TRBD2. CDR3 length: 15 amino acids. Germline loops: CDR1 SGDLS, CDR2 YYNGEE. Trimming removed 4 bases from V and 8 bases from J; junction bases left unmatched: 12. Here the CDR3 reads CASSPQTSLRDEQFF. The CDR3 nucleotides are TGTGCCAGCAGCCCCCAGACTAGCCTGAGGGATGAGCAGTTCTTC.

The genes are TRBV10-3 and TRBJ2-7; 7 positions agree with TRBD1. Trimming removed 5 bases from V and 7 bases from J; junction bases left unmatched: 11. Germline V CDR1 and CDR2: ENHRY, SYGVKD. The length of the CDR3 is 14 residues. CDR3 protein: CAISYNRGANEQYF. CDR3 sequence (DNA): TGTGCCATCAGTTACAACAGGGGAGCCAATGAGCAGTACTTC.

This clonotype was counted between two and nine times. One end of the junction does not line up with germline, which may come from a read error. The V and J genes are TRBV27 and TRBJ2-7, with D possibly called TRBD1 or TRBD2 (5 bases each). The germline CDR1 and CDR2 sequences are MNHEY and SMNVEV (reference sequence). The CDR3 has 13 amino acids. This CDR3 is CACSRGGLYEQYF. The CDR3 DNA reads as TGTGCCTGCAGCCGTGGGGGTCTCTACGAGCAGTACTTC.

This clonotype has just a few counts. One base away lies a much larger clone, so this may be a sequencing read error. In DNA form, the CDR3 reads TGTGCCTGCAGCTCGTCCGGGGGATATACAGATACGCAGTATTTT. Protein product: CACSSSGGYTDTQYF. V is TRBV7-3 and J is TRBJ2-3, with D maybe TRBD2 (6 bases). The CDR3 length is 15 residues. Germline values: CDR1 SGHTA, CDR2 FQGTGA.

This clonotype appeared many times. The rearrangement joins TRBV2 to TRBJ2-5; D possibly corresponds to TRBD1 (6 bases). CDR1 and CDR2 (germline): SNHLY, FYNNEI. The CDR3 has 15 residues. Trimming shortened V by 4 bases and J by 4 bases, and 16 bases separated the two germline ends. This CDR3 reads CASSANPDRGETQYF. As DNA, the CDR3 is TGTGCCAGCAGTGCCAATCCGGACAGAGGAGAGACCCAGTACTTC.

This clonotype was counted at least ten times. This chain joins TRBV21-1 and TRBJ1-2; TRBD1, the table's D call, was not compared with the DNA. TRBV21-1 is deemed a pseudogene. The CDR3 is 14 residues long. Here the CDR3 DNA reads TGTGCCAGCAGCAAAGCGAGACAGAGCTATGGCTACACCTTC. Amino acids: CASSKARQSYGYTF.

This clonotype appeared once. With a far larger clone one base away, a read error is the likely cause. This chain connects TRBV3-1 to TRBJ2-1; no clear D gene. Germline loops: CDR1 LGHDT, CDR2 YNNKEL (reference sequence). The CDR3 sequence is 15 residues long. Trimming left V 2 bases short and J 10 bases short, with 18 bases between. DNA of the CDR3: TGTGCCAGCAGCCAATCGGTTTATTTCTCCTACGAGCAGTTCTTC. It encodes CASSQSVYFSYEQFF.

Details on this clonotype: The junction does not match germline at one end; this may be a read error. This chain joins TRBV5-1 and TRBJ2-1, with TRBD2 as a possible D gene (6 bases). CDR1 and CDR2 from the germline V gene are SGHRS and YFSETQ. The CDR3 has 15 amino acids. In DNA form, the CDR3 reads TGCGCCAGCAGCTCGGGGCCGACGGACTACAACGAGCAGTTCTTC. Its protein is CASSSGPTDYNEQFF.

Points on this clonotype: This likely comes from a read error, as the CDR3 has no conserved phenylalanine or tryptophan at its end. Because the CDR3's place on the DNA is in doubt, the DNA is left out and the CDR3 is given as listed by TCRdb. The rearrangement uses TRBV28 and TRBJ2-1; the table assigns TRBD2, which was not confirmed against the DNA. Germline lookup yields CDR1 MDHEN and CDR2 SYDVKM. Inclusive of both ends, the CDR3 amounts to 15 amino acids. The CDR3 reads CASRWGGRAYNERFL.

This clonotype has a handful of counts. The chain is built from TRBV7-2 and TRBJ1-4; D remains unclear. Per the germline V gene, CDR1 is SGHTA and CDR2 is FQGNSA. V lost 1 base, J lost 7 bases, and 10 bases lay in between. The CDR3 is 14 residues long. The CDR3 DNA follows: TGTGCCAGCAGCTTAGGGGCGACGGGTGAAAAACTGTTTTTT. Residues: CASSLGATGEKLFF. Using reference TRBV7-2 and TRBJ1-4 for the parts outside the CDR3, the full variable domain is GAGVSQSPSNKVTEKGKDVELRCDPISGHTALYWYRQSLGQGLEFLIYFQGNSAPDKSGLPSDRFSAERTGGSVSTLTIQRTQQEDSAVYLCASSLGATGEKLFFGSGTQLSVL.

Many counts were recorded for this clonotype. This chain joins TRBV10-3 and TRBJ2-7; possibly TRBD1 for D (6 bases). The CDR3 spans 13 residues. V lost 4 bases to trimming and J lost 3 bases, with 10 bases between them. In germline, CDR1 is ENHRY, CDR2 SYGVKD. As DNA, the CDR3 is TGTGCCATCAGTGCAGGGGTCCTCTACGAGCAGTACTTC. Translating gives CAISAGVLYEQYF.

This clonotype was seen at least ten times. J is TRBJ2-1 and V is TRBV19, with TRBD2 matching 11 bases. V shed 7 bases, J shed 5 bases, and the junction held 10 bases outside the gene matches. CDR3 length equals 16 residues. Germline V gene data show CDR1 as LNHDA and CDR2 as SQIVND (reference sequence). The CDR3 DNA follows: TGTGCCAGTACAACATTGGGACTAGCGGACCACAATGAGCAGTTCTTC. Translation: CASTTLGLADHNEQFF.

This clonotype was seen ten or more times. One end of the junction is discordant with germline, which a read error may explain. The chain joins TRBV27 to TRBJ1-1, with a weak D call TRBD1 (5 bases). The CDR3 loop spans 14 amino acids. CDR1 is MNHEY and CDR2 is SMNVEV in the germline V gene (reference sequence). The CDR3 loop reads CVSSLSYQGGEAFF. CDR3 bases: TGTGTCAGCAGTTTATCATACCAGGGCGGTGAAGCTTTCTTT.

This clonotype was counted ten times or more. The CDR3 DNA follows: TGTGCCCGACAGATAGGCGCGAACACCGGGGAGCTGTTTTTT. It codes for CARQIGANTGELFF. The V call is TRBV2, the J call TRBJ2-2, with a tentative D call TRBD1 (5 bases). Per the germline V gene, CDR1 is SNHLY and CDR2 is FYNNEI. The CDR3 loop spans 14 amino acids. Trimming shortened V by 11 bases and J by 0 bases, and 13 bases separated the two germline ends. Complete variable domain (other parts from reference TRBV2 and TRBJ2-2): EPEVTQTPSHQVTQMGQEVILRCVPISNHLYFYWYRQILGQKVEFLVSFYNNEISEKSEIFDDQFSVERPDGSNFTLKIRSTKLEDSAMYFCARQIGANTGELFFGEGSRLTVL.

The table lists this clonotype with many counts. This rearrangement joins TRBV9 to TRBJ2-5, with 12 positions matching TRBD2. CDR1 is SGDLS, CDR2 YYNGEE, per germline. The CDR3 is 16 amino acids. J lost 4 bases, V lost 3 bases, and 7 bases had no gene match. The CDR3 loop is CASSARRLAGVETQYF. CDR3 bases: TGTGCCAGCAGCGCCCGGCGACTAGCGGGAGTAGAGACCCAGTACTTC. The variable domain in full, with the rest retrieved from reference TRBV9 and TRBJ2-5, is DSGVTQTPKHLITATGQRVTLRCSPRSGDLSVYWYQQSLDQGLQFLIQYYNGEERAKGNILERFSAQQFPDLHSELNLSSLELGDSALYFCASSARRLAGVETQYFGPGTRLLVL.

This clonotype was recorded at least ten times. The V and J genes are TRBV29-1 and TRBJ1-1, with D perhaps matching TRBD1 (5 bases). This CDR3 has 14 amino acids. V lost 7 bases, J lost 1 base, and 16 bases lay in between. The germline CDR1 and CDR2 sequences are SQVTM and ANQGSEA. The CDR3 nucleotides are TGCAGCGCGTACTGGGACCCCGGGAACACTGAAGCTTTCTTT. Protein: CSAYWDPGNTEAFF.

CDR3 coding DNA: TGCAGTGCCCACTCGTCCTTAAGCGGGAAGCATTTAACCTACAATGAGCAGTTCTTC. Its protein product is CSAHSSLSGKHLTYNEQFF. The V gene is TRBV20-1, the J gene TRBJ2-1; 7 bases map to TRBD2. The CDR3 length is 19 residues. V lost 6 bases to trimming and J lost 2 bases; unmatched junction nucleotides: 22. The V gene's germline CDR1 is DFQATT and CDR2 SNEGSKA (reference sequence).

This clonotype was recorded many times. This chain joins TRBV2 and TRBJ2-7; D perhaps matches TRBD1 (5 bases). V was trimmed by 6 bases and J by 0 bases, leaving 12 bases between them. CDR1 is SNHLY and CDR2 is FYNNEI in the germline V gene. The CDR3 runs to 14 residues. DNA for the CDR3: TGTGCCAGCAGGACGGACACGGGCTCCTACGAGCAGTACTTC. Protein sequence: CASRTDTGSYEQYF.

This clonotype was seen at least ten times. The V and J genes are TRBV5-1 and TRBJ2-1; 8 nucleotides line up with TRBD2. The CDR3 runs 18 residues. Germline V gives CDR1 SGHRS, CDR2 YFSETQ. Unmatched junction bases numbered 12, after V lost 0 bases and J lost 4 bases. The CDR3 region has the DNA TGCGCCAGCAGCTTGGGGGGTAGCGGGACCGTTCCGTACAATGAGCAGTTCTTC. It translates to CASSLGGSGTVPYNEQFF. The full variable domain, with the rest looked up from reference TRBV5-1 and TRBJ2-1, is KAGVTQTPRYLIKTRGQQVTLSCSPISGHRSVSWYQQTPGQGLQFLFEYFSETQRNKGNFPGRFSGRQFSNSRSEMNVSTLELGDSALYLCASSLGGSGTVPYNEQFFGPGTRLTVL.